A selection of T cell receptor beta chains follows, all from one sample in a study of CD8+CD57+ T cells in acquired aplastic anemia. TCRdb processed the reads anew with MiXCR; each CDR3 protein has one entry. The sample consists of roughly 200,000 distinct CDR3 sequences, roughly 65% of them appearing once. The sequenced sample was sorted CD4+, CD8+, or CD8+CD57+ T cells (not recorded which) from PBMCs. The receptors originated from a human donor with aplastic anemia. Each CDR3 is given with its conserved first and last residue. Fields, in order: CDR3 DNA, CDR3 protein, CDR3 length, J gene, D gene, V gene, clone size. D genes are given only for firm matches. Clone sizes are given selectively: once, few, many, or a class where the clone is expanded.

DNA: TGTGCCGTCGGGACTAGCTCGTTTGAGACCCAGTACTTC; CDR3: CAVGTSSFETQYF; length: 13; J: TRBJ2-5; D: TRBD2; V: TRBV10-1; size: once
DNA: TGTGCCAGCAGCTTAGGTCAGGGAGCTGGCAATGAGCAGTTCTTC; CDR3: CASSLGQGAGNEQFF; length: 15; J: TRBJ2-1; D: .; V: TRBV19; size: .
DNA: TGTGCCAGCAGTGAGACGGGACTAGACTACAATGAGCAGTTCTTC; CDR3: CASSETGLDYNEQFF; length: 15; J: TRBJ2-1; D: TRBD2; V: TRBV3-1; size: .
DNA: TGCGCCAGCTGGGGTGGGACAGGGGGAGATTCACCCCTCCACTTT; CDR3: CASWGGTGGDSPLHF; length: 15; J: TRBJ1-6; D: TRBD1; V: TRBV10-2; size: .
DNA: TGCAGTGCTAGACCCCTTGGCAGGGAATCCTACGAGCAGTACTTC; CDR3: CSARPLGRESYEQYF; length: 15; J: TRBJ2-7; D: .; V: TRBV20-1; size: .
DNA: TGTGCCATCAGTGATTCGGACAGTTTGTCCTACGAGCAGTACTTC; CDR3: CAISDSDSLSYEQYF; length: 15; J: TRBJ2-7; D: .; V: TRBV10-3; size: .
DNA: TGTGCCAGCAGTTTAGAGTCGAGGACCCAGTACTTC; CDR3: CASSLESRTQYF; length: 12; J: TRBJ2-5; D: .; V: TRBV12-3/TRBV12-4; size: .
DNA: TGCGCCAGCAGCTTGGAGGGACACGGGCAAGAGACCCAGTACTTC; CDR3: CASSLEGHGQETQYF; length: 15; J: TRBJ2-5; D: .; V: TRBV5-1; size: .
DNA: TGTGCCAGCCGCGCGATTTGGGGGACAGATACGCAGTATTTT; CDR3: CASRAIWGTDTQYF; length: 14; J: TRBJ2-3; D: .; V: TRBV7-9; size: once
DNA: TGTGCCAGCAGCCAAGAAGCGAGCAACTACGAGCAGTGCTTC; CDR3: CASSQEASNYEQCF; length: 14; J: TRBJ2-7; D: .; V: TRBV7-9; size: .